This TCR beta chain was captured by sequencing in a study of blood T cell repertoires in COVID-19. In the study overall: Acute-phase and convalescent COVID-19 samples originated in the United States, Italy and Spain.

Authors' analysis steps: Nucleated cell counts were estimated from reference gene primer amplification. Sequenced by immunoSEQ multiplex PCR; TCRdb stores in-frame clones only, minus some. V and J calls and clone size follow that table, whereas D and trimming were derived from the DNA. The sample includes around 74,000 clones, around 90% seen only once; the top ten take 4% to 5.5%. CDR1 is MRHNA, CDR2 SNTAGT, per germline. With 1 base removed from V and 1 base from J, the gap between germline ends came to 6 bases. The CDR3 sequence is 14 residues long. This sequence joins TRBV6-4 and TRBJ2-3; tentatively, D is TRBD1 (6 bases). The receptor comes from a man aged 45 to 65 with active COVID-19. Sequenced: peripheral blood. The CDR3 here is CASSDYRGTDTQYF. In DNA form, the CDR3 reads TGTGCCAGCAGTGACTACAGGGGCACAGATACGCAGTATTTT.